This TCR beta chain was sequenced during a study of blood T cell repertoires in COVID-19. Clones were read by immunoSEQ multiplex PCR, and TCRdb kept only the in-frame ones, dropping some. This table has 200,000 to 300,000 clones, approximately 85% appearing once. The length of the CDR3 is 16 residues. Germline CDR1 is LGHDT and CDR2 is YNNKEL (reference sequence). Losses at the gene ends were 4 bases for V and 5 bases for J; bases not matched to a gene: 10. The sequence was obtained from a man aged 45-65 years with acute or convalescent COVID-19. Material: peripheral blood. The chain recombines TRBV3-1 (or the pseudogene TRBV3-2) with TRBJ2-4, with 8 positions matching TRBD2. CDR3 sequence: CASSPPGGALENIQYF. CDR3 bases: TGTGCCAGCAGCCCCCCGGGAGGGGCCTTAGAAAACATTCAGTACTTC.